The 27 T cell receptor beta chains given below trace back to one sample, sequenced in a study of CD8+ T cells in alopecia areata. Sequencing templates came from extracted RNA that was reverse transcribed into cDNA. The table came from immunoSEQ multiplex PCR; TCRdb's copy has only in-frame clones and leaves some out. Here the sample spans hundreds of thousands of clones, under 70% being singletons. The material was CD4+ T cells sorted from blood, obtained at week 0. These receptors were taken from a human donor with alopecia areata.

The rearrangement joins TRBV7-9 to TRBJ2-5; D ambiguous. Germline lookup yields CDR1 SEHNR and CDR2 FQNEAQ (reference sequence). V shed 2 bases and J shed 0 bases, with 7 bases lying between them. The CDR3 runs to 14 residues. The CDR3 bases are TGTGCCAGCAGCTTATCCAGCGACCAAGAGACCCAGTACTTC. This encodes CASSLSSDQETQYF.

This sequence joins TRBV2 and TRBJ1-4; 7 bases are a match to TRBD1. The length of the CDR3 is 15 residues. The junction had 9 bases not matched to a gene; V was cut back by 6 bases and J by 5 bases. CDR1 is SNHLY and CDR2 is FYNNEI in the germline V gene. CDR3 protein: CASRGTTGPNEKLFF. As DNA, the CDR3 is TGTGCCAGCAGGGGGACGACAGGGCCGAATGAAAAACTGTTTTTT.

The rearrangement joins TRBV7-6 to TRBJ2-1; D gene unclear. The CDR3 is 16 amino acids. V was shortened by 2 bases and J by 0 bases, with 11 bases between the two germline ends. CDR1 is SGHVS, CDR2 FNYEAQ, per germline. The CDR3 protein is CASSLMHISSYNEQFF. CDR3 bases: TGTGCCAGCAGCTTAATGCACATAAGCTCCTACAATGAGCAGTTCTTC.

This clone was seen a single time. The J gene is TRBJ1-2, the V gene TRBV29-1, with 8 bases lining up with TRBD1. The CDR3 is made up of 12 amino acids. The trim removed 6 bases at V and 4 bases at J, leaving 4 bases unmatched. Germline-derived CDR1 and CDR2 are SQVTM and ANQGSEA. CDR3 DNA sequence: TGCAGCGTACGCGACAGGGGCTATGGCTACACCTTC. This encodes CSVRDRGYGYTF.

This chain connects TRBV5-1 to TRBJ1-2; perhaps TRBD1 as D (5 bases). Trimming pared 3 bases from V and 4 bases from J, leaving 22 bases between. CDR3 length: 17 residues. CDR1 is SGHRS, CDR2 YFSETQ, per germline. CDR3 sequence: CASSSGTAGQLPYGYTF. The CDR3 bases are TGCGCCAGCAGCTCAGGGACGGCTGGACAATTACCCTATGGCTACACCTTC.

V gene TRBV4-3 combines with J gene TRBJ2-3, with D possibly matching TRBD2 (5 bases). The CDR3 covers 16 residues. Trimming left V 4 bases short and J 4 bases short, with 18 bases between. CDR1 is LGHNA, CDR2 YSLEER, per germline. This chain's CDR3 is CASSPQTRTVADTQYF. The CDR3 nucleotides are TGCGCCAGCAGCCCCCAAACCAGGACTGTGGCAGATACGCAGTATTTT.

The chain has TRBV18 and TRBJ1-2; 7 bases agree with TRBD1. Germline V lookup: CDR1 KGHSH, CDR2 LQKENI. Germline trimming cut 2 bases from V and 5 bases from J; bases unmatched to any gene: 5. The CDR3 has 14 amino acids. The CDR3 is CASSPGTDTYGYTF. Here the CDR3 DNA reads TGTGCCAGCTCACCAGGGACAGATACATATGGCTACACCTTC.

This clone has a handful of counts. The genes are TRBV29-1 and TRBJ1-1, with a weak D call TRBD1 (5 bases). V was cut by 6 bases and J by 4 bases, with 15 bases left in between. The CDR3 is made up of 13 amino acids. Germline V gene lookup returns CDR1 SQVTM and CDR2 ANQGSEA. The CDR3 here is CSVAVGQTTEAFF. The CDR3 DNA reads TGCAGCGTAGCAGTGGGGCAGACCACTGAAGCTTTCTTT.

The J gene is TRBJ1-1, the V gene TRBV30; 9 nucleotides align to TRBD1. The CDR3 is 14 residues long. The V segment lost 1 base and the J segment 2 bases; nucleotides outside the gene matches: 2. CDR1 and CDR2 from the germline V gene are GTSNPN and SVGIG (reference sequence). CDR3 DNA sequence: TGTGCCTGGAGTGCGACAGGGGGAAACACTGAAGCTTTCTTT. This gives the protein CAWSATGGNTEAFF.

The CDR3 reads CSVVHRSAPGDGYTF. The CDR3 region has the DNA TGCAGCGTTGTTCATCGGTCGGCTCCCGGGGATGGCTACACCTTC. This sequence joins TRBV29-1 and TRBJ1-2; D uncertain. Trimming pared 4 bases from V and 6 bases from J, leaving 21 bases between. The CDR3 covers 15 residues. From germline, CDR1 is SQVTM and CDR2 ANQGSEA.

This chain's CDR3 is CASSSNTRSGELFF. CDR3 bases: TGTGCCAGCAGCTCAAATACGCGCTCCGGGGAGCTGTTTTTT. V gene TRBV7-3 combines with J gene TRBJ2-2, with D unresolved. The CDR3 spans 14 residues. The V and J ends lost 4 bases and 6 bases respectively, with 12 bases between them. Germline-derived CDR1 and CDR2 are SGHTA and FQGTGA.

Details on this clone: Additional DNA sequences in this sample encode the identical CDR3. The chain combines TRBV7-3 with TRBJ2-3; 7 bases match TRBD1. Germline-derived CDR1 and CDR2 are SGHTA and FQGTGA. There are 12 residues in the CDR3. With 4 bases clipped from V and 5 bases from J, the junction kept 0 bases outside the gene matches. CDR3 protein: CASSSGGDTQYF. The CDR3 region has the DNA TGTGCCAGCAGCTCAGGGGGAGATACGCAGTATTTT.

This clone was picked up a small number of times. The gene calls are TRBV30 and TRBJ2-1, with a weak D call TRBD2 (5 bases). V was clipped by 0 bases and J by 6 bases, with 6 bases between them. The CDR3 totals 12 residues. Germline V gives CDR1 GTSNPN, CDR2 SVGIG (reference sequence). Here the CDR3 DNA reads TGTGCCTGGAGTGTACGGGGCAATGAGCAGTTCTTC. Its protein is CAWSVRGNEQFF.

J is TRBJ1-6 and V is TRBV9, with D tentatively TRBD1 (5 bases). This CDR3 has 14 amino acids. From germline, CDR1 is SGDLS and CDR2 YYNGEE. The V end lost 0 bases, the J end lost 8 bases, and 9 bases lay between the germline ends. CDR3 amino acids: CASSVEQVDSPLHF. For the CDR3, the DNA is TGTGCCAGCAGCGTAGAACAGGTGGATTCACCCCTCCACTTT. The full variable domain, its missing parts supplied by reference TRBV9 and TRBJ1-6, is DSGVTQTPKHLITATGQRVTLRCSPRSGDLSVYWYQQSLDQGLQFLIQYYNGEERAKGNILERFSAQQFPDLHSELNLSSLELGDSALYFCASSVEQVDSPLHFGNGTRLTVT.

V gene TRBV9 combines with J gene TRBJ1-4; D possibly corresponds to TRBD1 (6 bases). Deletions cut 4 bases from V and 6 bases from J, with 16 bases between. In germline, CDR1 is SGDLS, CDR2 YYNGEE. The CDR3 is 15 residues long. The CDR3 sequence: CASSFEQGGDEKLFF. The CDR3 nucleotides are TGTGCCAGCAGCTTCGAACAGGGCGGGGATGAAAAACTGTTTTTT.

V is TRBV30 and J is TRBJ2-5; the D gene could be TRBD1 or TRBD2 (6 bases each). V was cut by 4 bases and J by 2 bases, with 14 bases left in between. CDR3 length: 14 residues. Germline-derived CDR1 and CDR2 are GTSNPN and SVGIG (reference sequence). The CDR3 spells CAWKGGGTQETQYF. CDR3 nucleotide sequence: TGTGCCTGGAAAGGAGGGGGGACGCAAGAGACCCAGTACTTC.

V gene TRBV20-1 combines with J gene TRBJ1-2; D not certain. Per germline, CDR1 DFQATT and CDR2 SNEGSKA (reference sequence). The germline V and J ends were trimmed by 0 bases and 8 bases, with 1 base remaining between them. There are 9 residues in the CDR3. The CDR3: CSAREGYTF. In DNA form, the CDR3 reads TGCAGTGCTAGAGAGGGCTACACCTTC.

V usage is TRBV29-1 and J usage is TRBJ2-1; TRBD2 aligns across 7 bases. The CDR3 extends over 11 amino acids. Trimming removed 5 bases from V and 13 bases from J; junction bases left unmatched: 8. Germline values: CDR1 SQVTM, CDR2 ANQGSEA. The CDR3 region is CSVLSGQSQFF. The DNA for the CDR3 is TGCAGCGTTCTTAGCGGGCAGAGCCAGTTCTTC.

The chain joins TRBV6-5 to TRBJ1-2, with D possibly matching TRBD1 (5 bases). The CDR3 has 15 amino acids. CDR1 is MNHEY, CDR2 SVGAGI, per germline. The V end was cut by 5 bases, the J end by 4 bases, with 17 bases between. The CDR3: CASSKGPGHSYGYTF. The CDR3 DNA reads TGTGCCAGCAGTAAGGGGCCGGGGCACAGCTATGGCTACACCTTC.

CDR3 loop: CASSEGHVYNEQFF. CDR3 DNA: TGTGCCAGCAGCGAGGGCCACGTCTACAATGAGCAGTTCTTC. V usage is TRBV7-9 and J usage is TRBJ2-1, with D possibly TRBD2 on 5 matching bases. In germline, CDR1 is SEHNR, CDR2 FQNEAQ (reference sequence). The V and J ends lost 5 bases and 3 bases respectively, with 11 bases between them. This CDR3 is 14 amino acids long.

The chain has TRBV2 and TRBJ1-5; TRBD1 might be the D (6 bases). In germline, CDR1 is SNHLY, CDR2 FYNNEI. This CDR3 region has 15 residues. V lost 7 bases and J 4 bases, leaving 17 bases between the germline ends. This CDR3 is CASTDNREANQPQHF. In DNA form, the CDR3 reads TGTGCCAGCACTGATAACAGGGAGGCGAATCAGCCCCAGCATTTT.

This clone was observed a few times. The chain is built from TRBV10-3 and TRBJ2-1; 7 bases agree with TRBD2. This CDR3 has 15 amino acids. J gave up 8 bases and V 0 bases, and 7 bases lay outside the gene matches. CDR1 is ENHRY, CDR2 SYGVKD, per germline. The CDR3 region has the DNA TGTGCCATCAGTGAGTCGGGGGAGGGCGGCCATGAGCAGTTCTTC. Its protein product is CAISESGEGGHEQFF.

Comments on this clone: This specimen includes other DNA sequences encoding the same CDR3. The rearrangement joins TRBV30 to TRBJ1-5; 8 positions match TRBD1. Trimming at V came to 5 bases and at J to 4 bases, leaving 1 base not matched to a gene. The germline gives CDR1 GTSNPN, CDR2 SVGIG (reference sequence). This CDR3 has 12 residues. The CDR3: CAWGTGNQPQHF. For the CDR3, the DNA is TGTGCCTGGGGGACAGGTAATCAGCCCCAGCATTTT.

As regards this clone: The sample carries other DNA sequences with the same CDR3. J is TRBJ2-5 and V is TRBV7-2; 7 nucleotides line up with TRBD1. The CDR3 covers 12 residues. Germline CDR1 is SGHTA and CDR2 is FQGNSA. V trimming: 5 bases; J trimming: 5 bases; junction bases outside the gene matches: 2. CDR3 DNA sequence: TGTGCCAGCAGCAGGGGGCGGGAGACCCAGTACTTC. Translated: CASSRGRETQYF.

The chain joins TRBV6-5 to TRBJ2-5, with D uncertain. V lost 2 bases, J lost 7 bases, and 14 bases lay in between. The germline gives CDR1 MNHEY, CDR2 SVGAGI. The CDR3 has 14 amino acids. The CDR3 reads CASSYGAASGTQYF. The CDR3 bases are TGTGCCAGCAGTTACGGTGCGGCCAGTGGGACCCAGTACTTC.

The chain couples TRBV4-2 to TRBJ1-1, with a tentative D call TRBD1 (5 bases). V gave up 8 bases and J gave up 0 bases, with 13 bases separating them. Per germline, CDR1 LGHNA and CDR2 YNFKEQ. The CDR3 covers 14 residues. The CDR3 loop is CASRDGLMNTEAFF. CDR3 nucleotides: TGTGCCAGCCGGGACGGGCTCATGAACACTGAAGCTTTCTTT.

CDR3 sequence reads: CASSQSASGGKETQYF. The CDR3 bases are TGCGCCAGCAGCCAATCGGCTAGCGGGGGCAAAGAGACCCAGTACTTC. This sequence joins TRBV4-3 and TRBJ2-5; TRBD2 matches 10 bases. Germline CDR1 and CDR2: LGHNA and YSLEER. Germline trimming cut 2 bases from V and 3 bases from J; bases unmatched to any gene: 6. This CDR3 contains 16 residues.